This TCR beta chain was captured in a study of T-cell reconstitution after alpha-beta-depleted transplantation in children. Unique molecular identifiers were incorporated when the TCRbeta library was constructed. TCRdb re-derived calls from the PCR reads in MiXCR, one entry per CDR3 protein. The table has about 540,000 distinct CDR3 sequences, about 16% seen once; the top ten hold around 3.3%. V gave up 7 bases and J gave up 4 bases, with 17 bases separating them. The germline gives CDR1 MNHEY, CDR2 SMNVEV (reference sequence). The CDR3 length is 14 residues. This clonotype was sampled from a human donor who donated a stem cell graft to a child with acute lymphoblastic leukemia. This sample comprised PBMCs from the stem cell graft donor, obtained from the stem cell graft. The gene calls are TRBV27 and TRBJ2-7, with D uncertain. The CDR3 DNA is TGTGCCAGCACCCCCCGGCTAGGTGAATACGAGCAGTACTTC. Its translation is CASTPRLGEYEQYF.